The rows below give T cell receptor beta chains drawn from one sample of a study of Ad26.COV2.S vaccination and SARS-CoV-2 variants. Generated by immunoSEQ multiplex PCR, the TCRdb table keeps only in-frame clones and is missing some. The sample gives over 200,000 clones, approximately 90% of which show up once; approximately 12% is in the top ten. The source was peripheral blood, collected in a trial of Ad26.COV2.S vaccine versus placebo. The receptors stem from a person between 18 and 65 years old who received the Ad26.COV2.S COVID-19 vaccine or a placebo. The CDR3 runs from the conserved cysteine through the conserved F or W. A D gene is named only where the DNA matches it firmly. Clone size, where shown, is once, few, many, or a class for clones that have expanded.

D	V	size	J	CDR3	DNA
TRBD2	TRBV4-3	.	TRBJ2-7	CASSQDRTSGSYEQYF	TGCGCCAGCAGCCAAGACCGGACTAGCGGGAGCTACGAGCAGTACTTC
.	TRBV7-2	.	TRBJ2-7	CASSLPNRGSYEQYF	TGTGCCAGCAGCTTACCTAACCGGGGCTCCTACGAGCAGTACTTC
.	TRBV14	once	TRBJ2-3	CASSPTVWGTDTQYF	TGTGCCAGCAGCCCAACGGTCTGGGGCACAGATACGCAGTATTTT
.	TRBV19	.	TRBJ1-5	CASSPTGWGQPQHF	TGTGCCAGTAGCCCAACAGGGTGGGGTCAGCCCCAGCATTTT
.	TRBV6-5	.	TRBJ2-3	CASSYPGTDTQYF	TGTGCCAGCAGTTACCCCGGCACAGATACGCAGTATTTT
TRBD2	TRBV14	.	TRBJ2-2	CASSELAGGDTGELFF	TGTGCCAGCAGCGAACTAGCGGGCGGGGACACCGGGGAGCTGTTTTTT
.	TRBV14	.	TRBJ2-1	CASSHDAGLGQFF	TGTGCCAGCAGCCACGACGCTGGACTTGGGCAGTTCTTC
.	TRBV7-2	.	TRBJ1-2	CASRTGTSYGYTF	TGTGCCAGCAGAACCGGGACGTCTTATGGCTACACCTTC
TRBD1	TRBV4-1	once	TRBJ2-3	CASSPTGGTDTQYF	TGCGCCAGCAGCCCGACAGGGGGCACAGATACGCAGTATTTT
.	TRBV10-3	.	TRBJ2-3	CAISELHKDTQYF	TGTGCCATCAGTGAGTTACATAAGGATACGCAGTATTTT
.	TRBV4-3	.	TRBJ2-7	CASSQGGYEQYF	TGCGCCAGCAGCCAAGGTGGCTACGAGCAGTACTTC
.	TRBV6-1	.	TRBJ2-5	CASSESAGLRAQYF	TGTGCCAGCAGTGAATCGGCAGGCCTCAGGGCCCAGTACTTC
TRBD2	TRBV18	.	TRBJ2-7	CASSPTSDEQYF	TGTGCCAGCTCACCCACTAGCGACGAGCAGTACTTC
TRBD1	TRBV6-5	.	TRBJ2-7	CASRTGGVSEQYF	TGTGCCAGCAGGACAGGGGGGGTCTCCGAGCAGTACTTC
TRBD1	TRBV9	once	TRBJ1-2	CASSPRETGTGVGGYTF	TGTGCCAGCAGCCCACGAGAGACGGGGACAGGGGTTGGTGGCTACACCTTC
.	TRBV6-5	.	TRBJ2-1	CASSSYLGGDANEQFF	TGTGCCAGCAGTTCCTACTTGGGGGGAGACGCCAATGAGCAGTTCTTC
.	TRBV29-1	.	TRBJ2-7	CSVEEGRTGSYEQYF	TGCAGCGTTGAAGAGGGGAGGACAGGATCCTACGAGCAGTACTTC
.	TRBV4-2	few	TRBJ2-2	CASRQLTQGNGELFF	TGTGCCAGCAGGCAATTGACCCAGGGAAACGGGGAGCTGTTTTTT
TRBD2	TRBV5-4	.	TRBJ2-3	CASSAGGLAADTQYF	TGTGCCAGCAGCGCGGGGGGACTAGCTGCAGATACGCAGTATTTT
.	TRBV30	once	TRBJ2-7	CAWNTGRRYEQYF	TGTGCCTGGAATACAGGACGTAGATACGAGCAGTACTTC
.	TRBV5-1	few	TRBJ2-5	CASSPPGEETQYF	TGCGCCAGCAGCCCCCCGGGGGAAGAGACCCAGTACTTC
TRBD1	TRBV6-5	.	TRBJ1-1	CASSLDRVLTEAFF	TGTGCCAGCAGTTTGGACAGGGTACTCACTGAAGCTTTCTTT
.	TRBV3-1/TRBV3-2	.	TRBJ2-5	CASSPSDRWQETQYF	TGTGCCAGCAGCCCTTCGGACAGATGGCAAGAGACCCAGTACTTC
.	TRBV27	.	TRBJ1-1	CASSSTDGRTEAFF	TGTGCCAGCAGTTCGACGGACGGTCGCACTGAAGCTTTCTTT
TRBD1	TRBV19	.	TRBJ1-3	CASSTGGSSGNTIYF	TGTGCCAGTAGTACAGGGGGAAGTTCTGGAAACACCATATATTTT
TRBD1	TRBV6-1	.	TRBJ1-6	CASSATGATPGALHF	TGTGCCAGCAGTGCGACAGGGGCAACACCTGGGGCCCTCCACTTT
.	TRBV13	medium-sized	TRBJ2-7	CASSKGEIGDEQYF	TGTGCCAGCAGCAAGGGGGAGATAGGGGACGAGCAGTACTTC
.	TRBV5-6	.	TRBJ1-1	CASSPDSLNTEAFF	TGTGCCAGCAGCCCTGATAGTTTGAACACTGAAGCTTTCTTT
.	TRBV2	.	TRBJ2-3	CASSYRGGPTVTDTQYF	TGTGCCAGCAGTTACAGGGGAGGCCCGACGGTGACAGATACGCAGTATTTT
.	TRBV5-6	.	TRBJ1-2	CASSLDGAGYGYTF	TGTGCCAGCAGCTTGGACGGAGCGGGGTATGGCTACACCTTC
.	TRBV6-1	once	TRBJ1-1	CASSEASSLRAFF	TGTGCCAGCAGTGAAGCTTCCAGCCTGAGGGCTTTCTTT
TRBD2	TRBV28	.	TRBJ2-7	CASSGLAGGYYEQYF	TGTGCCAGCAGCGGACTAGCGGGAGGGTACTACGAGCAGTACTTC
.	TRBV18	.	TRBJ2-1	CASSIGASSYNEQFF	TGTGCCAGCTCGATCGGGGCTAGCTCCTACAATGAGCAGTTCTTC
.	TRBV20-1	.	TRBJ1-2	CSAREGYGYTF	TGCAGTGCTAGAGAGGGCTATGGCTACACCTTC
TRBD1	TRBV11-2	.	TRBJ1-2	CASSPIWDRGNGYTF	TGTGCCAGCAGCCCAATCTGGGACAGGGGAAATGGCTACACCTTC
TRBD1	TRBV27	.	TRBJ2-7	CASTPVGTGKAEQYF	TGTGCCAGCACTCCGGTTGGGACAGGGAAGGCCGAGCAGTACTTC
TRBD1	TRBV5-1	once	TRBJ1-2	CASSLEGGAVGGYTF	TGCGCCAGCAGCTTGGAAGGGGGCGCGGTTGGAGGCTACACCTTC
TRBD2	TRBV23-1	.	TRBJ2-7	CASSQSGIRDREPSGVYEQYF	TGCGCCAGCAGTCAATCGGGTATCCGAGACAGGGAGCCTAGCGGGGTATACGAGCAGTACTTC
TRBD1	TRBV5-5	.	TRBJ1-1	CASSLQGAITEAFF	TGTGCCAGCAGCTTGCAGGGGGCGATCACTGAAGCTTTCTTT
TRBD2	TRBV3-1/TRBV3-2	.	TRBJ2-3	CASSQTSGSGTQYF	TGTGCCAGCAGCCAAACTAGCGGGAGTGGTACGCAGTATTTT
.	TRBV24-1	.	TRBJ2-3	CATSDWQTDTQYF	TGTGCCACCAGTGATTGGCAGACAGATACGCAGTATTTT
TRBD2	TRBV29-1	.	TRBJ2-3	CSAWGGVTDTQYF	TGCAGCGCGTGGGGAGGGGTTACAGATACGCAGTATTTT
.	TRBV6-5	.	TRBJ2-7	CASSQFRAKYEQYF	TGTGCCAGCAGTCAATTCAGGGCTAAGTACGAGCAGTACTTC
.	TRBV28	.	TRBJ1-2	CASGSGPLYGYTF	TGTGCCAGCGGATCCGGGCCACTCTATGGCTACACCTTC
TRBD2	TRBV11-2	.	TRBJ2-3	CASSLVGLAGGRTDTQYF	TGTGCCAGCAGCTTAGTTGGGTTAGCGGGGGGACGCACAGATACGCAGTATTTT
.	TRBV6-2/TRBV6-3	.	TRBJ1-3	CASSSPSALGRDTIYF	TGTGCCAGCAGTTCCCCCTCGGCGCTGGGCCGCGACACCATATATTTT
TRBD1	TRBV19	.	TRBJ2-7	CASSRDRGSSYEQYF	TGTGCCAGTAGTAGAGACAGGGGTAGCTCCTACGAGCAGTACTTC
.	TRBV7-9	few	TRBJ1-4	CASSRSFGLEREKLFF	TGTGCCAGCAGCCGTTCCTTCGGGTTAGAAAGGGAAAAACTGTTTTTT
TRBD1	TRBV29-1	.	TRBJ1-1	CSVSTGGDTEAFF	TGCAGCGTTTCGACAGGGGGGGACACTGAAGCTTTCTTT
.	TRBV28	once	TRBJ2-5	CASSLMGRGGETQYF	TGTGCCAGCAGTTTAATGGGCCGAGGAGGGGAGACCCAGTACTTC
.	TRBV4-1	once	TRBJ1-6	CASSPREGTSNSPLHF	TGCGCCAGCAGCCCCAGGGAGGGGACATCCAATTCACCCCTCCACTTT
TRBD1	TRBV20-1	.	TRBJ1-1	CSANRGEAFF	TGCAGTGCCAACAGGGGTGAAGCTTTCTTT
TRBD1	TRBV9	.	TRBJ2-1	CASSRGGPSYNEQFF	TGTGCCAGCAGCCGAGGGGGCCCGTCCTACAATGAGCAGTTCTTC
.	TRBV19	once	TRBJ1-5	CASRNVGGINQPQHF	TGTGCCAGTAGAAACGTCGGGGGTATCAATCAGCCCCAGCATTTT
.	TRBV20-1	.	TRBJ1-4	CSASDLGAGSSYNEKLFF	TGCAGTGCTAGTGACCTAGGGGCAGGGAGTTCGTATAATGAAAAACTGTTTTTT
TRBD2	TRBV18	.	TRBJ2-5	CASSLIDPSGRGETQYF	TGTGCCAGCTCACTAATCGATCCCAGCGGGAGGGGAGAGACCCAGTACTTC
.	TRBV7-2	.	TRBJ2-1	CASTDSPGDEQFF	TGTGCCAGCACTGACAGCCCCGGGGATGAGCAGTTCTTC